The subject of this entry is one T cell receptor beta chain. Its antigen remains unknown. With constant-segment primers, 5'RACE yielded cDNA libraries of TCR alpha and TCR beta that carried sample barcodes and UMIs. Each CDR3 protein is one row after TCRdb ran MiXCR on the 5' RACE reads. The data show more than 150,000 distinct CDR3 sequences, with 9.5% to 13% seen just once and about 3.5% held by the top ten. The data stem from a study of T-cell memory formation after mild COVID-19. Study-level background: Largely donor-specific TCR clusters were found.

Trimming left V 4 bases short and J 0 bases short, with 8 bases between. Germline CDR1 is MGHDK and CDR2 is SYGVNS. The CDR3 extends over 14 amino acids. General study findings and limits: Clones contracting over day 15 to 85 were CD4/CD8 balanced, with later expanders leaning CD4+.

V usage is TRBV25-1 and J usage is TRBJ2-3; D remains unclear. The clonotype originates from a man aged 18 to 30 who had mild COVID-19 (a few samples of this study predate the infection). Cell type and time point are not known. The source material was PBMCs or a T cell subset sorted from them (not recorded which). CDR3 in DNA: TGTGCCAGCAGTGGCGGATTCAGCACAGATACGCAGTATTTT. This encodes CASSGGFSTDTQYF.